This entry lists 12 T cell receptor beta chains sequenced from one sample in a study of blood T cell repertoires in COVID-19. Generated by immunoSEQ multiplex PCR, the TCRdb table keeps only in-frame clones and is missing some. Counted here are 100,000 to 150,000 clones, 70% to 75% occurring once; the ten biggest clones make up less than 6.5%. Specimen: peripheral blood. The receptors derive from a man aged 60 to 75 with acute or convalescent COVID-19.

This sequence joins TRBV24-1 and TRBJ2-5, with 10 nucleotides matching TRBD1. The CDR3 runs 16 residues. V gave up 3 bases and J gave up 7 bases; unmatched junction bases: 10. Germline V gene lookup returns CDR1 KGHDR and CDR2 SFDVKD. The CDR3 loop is CATSDDGQGGLRTQYF. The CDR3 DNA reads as TGTGCCACCAGTGATGATGGACAGGGGGGACTTCGGACCCAGTACTTC.

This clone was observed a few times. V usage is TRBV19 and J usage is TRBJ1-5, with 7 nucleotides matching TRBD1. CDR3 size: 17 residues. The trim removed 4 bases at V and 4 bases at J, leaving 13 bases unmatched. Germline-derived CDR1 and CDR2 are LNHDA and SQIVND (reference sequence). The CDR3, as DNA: TGTGCCAGTAGTAATAAGGTGGCAGGGGGAGTAAATCAGCCCCAGCATTTT. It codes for CASSNKVAGGVNQPQHF.

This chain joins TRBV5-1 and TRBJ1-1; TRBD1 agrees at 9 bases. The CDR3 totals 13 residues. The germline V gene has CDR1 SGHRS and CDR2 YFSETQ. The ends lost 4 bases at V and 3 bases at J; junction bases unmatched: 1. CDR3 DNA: TGCGCCAGCAGCGGGACAGGGCACACTGAAGCTTTCTTT. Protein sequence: CASSGTGHTEAFF.

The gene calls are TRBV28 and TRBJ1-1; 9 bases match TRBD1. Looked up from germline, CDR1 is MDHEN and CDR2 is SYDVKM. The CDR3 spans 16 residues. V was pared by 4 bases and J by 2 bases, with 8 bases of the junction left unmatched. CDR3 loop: CASSYTPGQGNTEAFF. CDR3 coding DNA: TGTGCCAGCAGTTACACTCCGGGACAGGGAAACACTGAAGCTTTCTTT.

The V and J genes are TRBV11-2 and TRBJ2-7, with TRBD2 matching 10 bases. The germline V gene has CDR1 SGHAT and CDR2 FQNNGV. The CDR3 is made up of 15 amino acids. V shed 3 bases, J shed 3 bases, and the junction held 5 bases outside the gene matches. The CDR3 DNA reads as TGTGCCAGCAGCTTGGGGAGCGGGAGGGTCTACGAGCAGTACTTC. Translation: CASSLGSGRVYEQYF.

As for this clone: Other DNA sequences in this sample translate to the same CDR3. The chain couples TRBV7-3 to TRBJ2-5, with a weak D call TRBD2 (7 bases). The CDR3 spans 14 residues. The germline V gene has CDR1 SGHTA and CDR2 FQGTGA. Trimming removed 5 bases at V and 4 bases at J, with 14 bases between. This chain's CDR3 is CASSLGGGRETQYF. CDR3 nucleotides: TGTGCCAGCAGCCTAGGGGGGGGCCGAGAGACCCAGTACTTC.

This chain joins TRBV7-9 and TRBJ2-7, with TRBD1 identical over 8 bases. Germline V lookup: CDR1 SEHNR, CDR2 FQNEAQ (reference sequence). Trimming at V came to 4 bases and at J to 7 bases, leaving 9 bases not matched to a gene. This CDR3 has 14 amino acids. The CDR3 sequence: CASSSGQGYWEQYF. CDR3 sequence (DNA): TGTGCCAGCAGCTCCGGACAGGGATACTGGGAGCAGTACTTC.

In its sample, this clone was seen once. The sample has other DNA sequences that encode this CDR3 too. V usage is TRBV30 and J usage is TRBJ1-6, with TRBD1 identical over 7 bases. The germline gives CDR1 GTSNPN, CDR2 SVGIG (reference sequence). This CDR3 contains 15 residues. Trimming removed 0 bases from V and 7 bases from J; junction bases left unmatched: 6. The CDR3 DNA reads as TGTGCCTGGAGTGTGAGGGGGCGAGGGAATTCACCCCTCCACTTT. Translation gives CAWSVRGRGNSPLHF.

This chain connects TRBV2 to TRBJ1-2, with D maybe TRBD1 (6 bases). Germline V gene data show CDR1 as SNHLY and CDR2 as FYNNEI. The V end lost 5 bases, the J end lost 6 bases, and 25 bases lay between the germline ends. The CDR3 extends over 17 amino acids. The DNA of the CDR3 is TGTGCCAGCAGTTTAACAGGGTACGATCCCAGTATCGATGGCTACACCTTC. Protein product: CASSLTGYDPSIDGYTF.

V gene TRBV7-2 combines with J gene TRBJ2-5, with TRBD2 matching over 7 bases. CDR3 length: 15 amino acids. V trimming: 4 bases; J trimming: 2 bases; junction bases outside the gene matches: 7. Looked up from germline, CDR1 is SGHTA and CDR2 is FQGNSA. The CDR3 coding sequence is TGTGCCAGCAGCTGGACTAGATTACGGCAAGAGACCCAGTACTTC. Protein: CASSWTRLRQETQYF.

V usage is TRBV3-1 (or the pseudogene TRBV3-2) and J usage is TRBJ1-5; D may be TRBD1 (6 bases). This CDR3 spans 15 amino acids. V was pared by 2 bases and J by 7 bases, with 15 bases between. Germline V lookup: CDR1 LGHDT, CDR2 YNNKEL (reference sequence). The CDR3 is CASSQSQGPEQPQHF. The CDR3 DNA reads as TGTGCCAGCAGCCAATCACAGGGACCGGAACAGCCCCAGCATTTT.

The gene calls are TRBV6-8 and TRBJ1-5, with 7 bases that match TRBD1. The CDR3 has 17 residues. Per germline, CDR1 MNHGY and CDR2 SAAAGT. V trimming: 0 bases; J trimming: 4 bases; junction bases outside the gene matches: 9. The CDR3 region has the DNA TGTGCCAGCAGTTACTCGATGTGGACAGGTAATAATCAGCCCCAGCATTTT. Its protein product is CASSYSMWTGNNQPQHF.